This entry describes one T cell receptor (beta chain). Its antigen is unknown. This entry belongs to a study of breast tumors, draining lymph nodes, adjacent tissues. Overall study results and limits: Compared with lymph nodes, tumors were less diverse; compared with nontumor tissue, more.

TCRdb re-called the multiplex PCR reads with MiXCR, one entry per CDR3 protein. The sample contains 15,000 to 20,000 distinct CDR3 sequences, about 64% of which appear only once. What was sequenced was tumor-adjacent breast tissue. The sequence came from a female donor with breast cancer. Some clones in this sample may be carry-over from other donors' samples.

The CDR3 nucleotides are TGCAGTGCTAGAGATGGCGCCGGGGAGCCGTTTTTT. Its translation is CSARDGAGEPFF. The chain uses TRBV20-1 and TRBJ1-4; unclear D gene. In germline, CDR1 is DFQATT, CDR2 SNEGSKA (reference sequence). V lost 0 bases and J 16 bases, leaving 15 bases between the germline ends. CDR3 length: 12 residues.